This TCR beta chain was captured in a study of regulatory T cells in long-lasting Graves disease. The germline V and J ends were trimmed by 9 bases and 6 bases, with 17 bases remaining between them. The CDR3 extends over 14 amino acids. In germline, CDR1 is WNHNN, CDR2 SYGVQD (reference sequence). With iRepertoire HTBI primers and Arm-PCR of CDR3 regions, TCR beta libraries were built. One entry per CDR3 protein, called by TCRdb with MiXCR from the multiplex PCR reads. The sample records 350,000 to 550,000 distinct CDR3 sequences, 12% to 15% being singletons. This clonotype was recorded at least ten times. Specified time point: newly diagnosed GD, antithyroid drugs for less than 3 months. Preparation of the TCR library used RNA extracted from PBMCs. These data are also associated with another study on T cells in Graves' hyperthyroidism and ophthalmopathy. That source notes: HTBI primers were the set used in a first-round RT-PCR of the TCR CDR3.

This material consisted of peripheral blood mononuclear cells (PBMCs), taken at new diagnosis, from a patient treated with antithyroid drugs. The sequence came from a woman in her 50s with Graves disease. The chain joins TRBV10-1 to TRBJ2-2; TRBD1 or TRBD2 may be the D gene (5 bases each). The CDR3 sequence is CASAGTIQAGELFF. For the CDR3, the DNA is TGCGCCAGTGCAGGGACCATTCAAGCCGGGGAGCTGTTTTTT.